This T cell receptor (beta chain) derives from a study of OX40 agonist ivuxolimab in advanced cancers. About the research overall: Ivuxolimab was administered intravenously to patients at 0.01 to 10 mg/kg every 2 weeks. One patient with hepatocellular carcinoma and two with cutaneous melanoma, three in all, had partial responses.

A remark on this clone: Its specificity is unknown.

The method was immunoSEQ multiplex PCR; TCRdb's version includes in-frame clones alone and lacks a portion of them. The repertoire includes approximately 56,000 clones, over 75% of them detected once, and roughly 0.69% sits in the top ten. Germline V gives CDR1 SGHRS, CDR2 YFSETQ. The CDR3 is 20 residues long. The J segment lost 1 base and the V segment lost 7 bases, leaving 24 bases of the junction unmatched. Study-wide points: Dosing at 0.1 to 3.0 mg/kg was accompanied by clonal expansion of CD4+ and CD8+ blood T cells by week 6. Also present in some nonresponders was a low level of normalized T-cell clonal expansion.

This TCR derives from an adult with an advanced solid tumor such as melanoma, head and neck, liver or kidney cancer. This chain joins TRBV5-1 and TRBJ2-5, with TRBD1 matching over 8 bases. Sample: CD4+ or CD8+ T cells sorted from blood, taken in a trial of the OX40 agonist ivuxolimab. The DNA for the CDR3 is TGCGCCAGCTACTACGGGAACAGGGGGTCTTGGGGGACGGTCCAAGAGACCCAGTACTTC. Its protein product is CASYYGNRGSWGTVQETQYF. The full variable domain, rest sourced from reference TRBV5-1 and TRBJ2-5, is KAGVTQTPRYLIKTRGQQVTLSCSPISGHRSVSWYQQTPGQGLQFLFEYFSETQRNKGNFPGRFSGRQFSNSRSEMNVSTLELGDSALYLCASYYGNRGSWGTVQETQYFGPGTRLLVL.